This TCR beta chain was identified in a study of blood T cell repertoires in COVID-19. As for the study in general: There were acute and convalescent COVID-19 samples, and they came from the United States, Italy and Spain. From T cells, B-cell-depleted T cells, or PBMCs came the material, which was cDNA or gDNA.

V was trimmed by 2 bases and J by 6 bases, leaving 10 bases between them. The CDR3 length is 13 residues. Germline loops: CDR1 MDHEN, CDR2 SYDVKM. In the original analysis: Quantification of nucleated cells was approximated via reference gene primer amplification. Sequencing was performed with immunoSEQ multiplex PCR; in TCRdb, only in-frame clones are kept and a portion is missing. That table supplies the V and J calls and clone size; D and trimming were determined from the DNA. The table includes 150,000 to 200,000 clones, about 87% detected once. The sequenced material came from peripheral blood. The gene calls are TRBV28 and TRBJ1-1; D is unclear. The source of this sequence is a man aged 35-49 years with active or convalescent COVID-19. CDR3 DNA: TGTGCCAGCAGTTTACATCTGGGCGCTGAAGCTTTCTTT. Amino acids: CASSLHLGAEAFF.